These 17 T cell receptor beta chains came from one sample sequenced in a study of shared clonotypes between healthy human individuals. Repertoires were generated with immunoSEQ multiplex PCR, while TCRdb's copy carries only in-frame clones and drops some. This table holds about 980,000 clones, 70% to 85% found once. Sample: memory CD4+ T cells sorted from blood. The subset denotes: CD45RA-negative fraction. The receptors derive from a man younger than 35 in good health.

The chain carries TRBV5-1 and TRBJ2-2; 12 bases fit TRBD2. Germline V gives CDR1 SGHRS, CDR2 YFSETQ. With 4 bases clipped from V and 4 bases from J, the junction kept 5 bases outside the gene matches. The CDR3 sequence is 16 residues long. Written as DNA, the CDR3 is TGCGCCAGCAGCGTGCGACTAGCGGGGGTCACCGGGGAGCTGTTTTTT. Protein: CASSVRLAGVTGELFF.

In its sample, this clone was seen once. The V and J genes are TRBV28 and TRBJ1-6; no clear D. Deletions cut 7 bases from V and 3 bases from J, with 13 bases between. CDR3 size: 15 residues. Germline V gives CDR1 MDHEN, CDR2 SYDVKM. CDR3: CASIRWGVYNSPLHF. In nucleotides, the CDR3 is TGTGCCAGCATTAGGTGGGGAGTCTATAATTCACCCCTCCACTTT. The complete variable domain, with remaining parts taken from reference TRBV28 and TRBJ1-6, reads DVKVTQSSRYLVKRTGEKVFLECVQDMDHENMFWYRQDPGLGLRLIYFSYDVKMKEKGDIPEGYSVSREKKERFSLILESASTNQTSMYLCASIRWGVYNSPLHFGNGTRLTVT.

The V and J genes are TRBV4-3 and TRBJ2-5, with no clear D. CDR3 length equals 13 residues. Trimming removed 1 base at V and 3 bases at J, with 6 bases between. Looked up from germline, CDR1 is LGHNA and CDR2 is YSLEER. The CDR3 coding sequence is TGCGCCAGCAGCCAAGTCGTCAAAGAGACCCAGTACTTC. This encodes CASSQVVKETQYF.

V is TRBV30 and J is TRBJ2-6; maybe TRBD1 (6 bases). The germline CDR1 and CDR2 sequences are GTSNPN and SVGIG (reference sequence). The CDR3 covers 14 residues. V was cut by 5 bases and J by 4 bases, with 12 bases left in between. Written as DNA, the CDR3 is TGTGCCTGGGGAGGACAGAAGGGGGCCAACGTCCTGACTTTC. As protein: CAWGGQKGANVLTF.

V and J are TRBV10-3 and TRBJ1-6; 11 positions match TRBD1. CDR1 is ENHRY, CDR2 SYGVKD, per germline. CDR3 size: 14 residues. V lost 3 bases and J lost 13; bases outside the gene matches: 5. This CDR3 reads CAISERTGGKPLHF. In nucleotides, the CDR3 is TGTGCCATCAGTGAAAGGACAGGGGGCAAGCCCCTCCACTTT.

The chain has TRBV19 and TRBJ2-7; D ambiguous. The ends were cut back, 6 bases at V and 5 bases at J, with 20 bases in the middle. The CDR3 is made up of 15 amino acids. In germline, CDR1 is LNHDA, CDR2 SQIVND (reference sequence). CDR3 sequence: CASSTLKSEIHEQYF. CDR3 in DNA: TGTGCCAGTAGCACATTAAAATCGGAGATACACGAGCAGTACTTC.

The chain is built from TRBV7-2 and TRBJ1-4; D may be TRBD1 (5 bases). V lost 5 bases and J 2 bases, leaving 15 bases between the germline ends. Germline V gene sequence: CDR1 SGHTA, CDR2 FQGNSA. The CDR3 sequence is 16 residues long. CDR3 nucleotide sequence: TGTGCCAGCAGCCGGGACCGAAGCCGGACTAATGAAAAACTGTTTTTT. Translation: CASSRDRSRTNEKLFF.

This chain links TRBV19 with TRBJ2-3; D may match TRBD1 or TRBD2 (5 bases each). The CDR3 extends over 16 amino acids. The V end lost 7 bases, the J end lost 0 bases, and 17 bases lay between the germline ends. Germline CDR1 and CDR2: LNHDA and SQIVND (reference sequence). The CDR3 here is CASTEGRTWSTDTQYF. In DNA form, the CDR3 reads TGTGCCAGTACCGAGGGACGGACATGGAGCACAGATACGCAGTATTTT.

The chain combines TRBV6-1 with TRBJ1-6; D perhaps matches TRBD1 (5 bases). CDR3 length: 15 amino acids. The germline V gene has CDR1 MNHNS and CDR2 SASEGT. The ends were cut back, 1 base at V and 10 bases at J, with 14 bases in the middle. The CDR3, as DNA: TGTGCCAGCAGTGAAGAAGGGACTGCGGGGTCACCCCTCCACTTT. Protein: CASSEEGTAGSPLHF.

In nucleotides, the CDR3 is TGTGCCAGCAGTTTACGCGGTGGGGCCAACTACGAGCAGTACTTC. Translation: CASSLRGGANYEQYF. This rearrangement joins TRBV27 to TRBJ2-7; tentatively, D is TRBD1 (5 bases). CDR3 size: 15 residues. V lost 2 bases and J lost 3, with 14 bases in between. Germline V gene sequence: CDR1 MNHEY, CDR2 SMNVEV (reference sequence).

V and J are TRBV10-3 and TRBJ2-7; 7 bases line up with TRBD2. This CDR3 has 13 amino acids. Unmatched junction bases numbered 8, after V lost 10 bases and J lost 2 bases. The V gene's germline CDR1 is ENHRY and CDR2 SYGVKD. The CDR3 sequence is CATSRGETYEQYF. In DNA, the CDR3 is TGTGCCACCTCACGGGGGGAAACCTACGAGCAGTACTTC.

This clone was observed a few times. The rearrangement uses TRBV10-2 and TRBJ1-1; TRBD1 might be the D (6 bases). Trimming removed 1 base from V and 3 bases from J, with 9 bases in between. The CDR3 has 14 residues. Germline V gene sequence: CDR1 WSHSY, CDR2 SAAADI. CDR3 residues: CASSEWTEDTEAFF. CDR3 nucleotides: TGCGCCAGCAGTGAGTGGACAGAAGACACTGAAGCTTTCTTT.

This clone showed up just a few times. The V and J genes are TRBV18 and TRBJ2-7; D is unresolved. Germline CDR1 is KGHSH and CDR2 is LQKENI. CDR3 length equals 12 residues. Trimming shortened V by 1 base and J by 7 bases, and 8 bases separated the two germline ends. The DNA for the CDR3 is TGTGCCAGCTCACCACAGGGTAAGGAGCAGTACTTC. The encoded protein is CASSPQGKEQYF.

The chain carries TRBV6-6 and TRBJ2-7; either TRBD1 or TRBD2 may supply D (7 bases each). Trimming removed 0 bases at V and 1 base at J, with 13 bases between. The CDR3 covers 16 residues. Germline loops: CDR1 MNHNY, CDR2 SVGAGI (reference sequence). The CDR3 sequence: CASSYSWEGQSYEQYF. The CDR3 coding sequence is TGTGCCAGCAGTTACTCATGGGAGGGACAGTCCTACGAGCAGTACTTC.

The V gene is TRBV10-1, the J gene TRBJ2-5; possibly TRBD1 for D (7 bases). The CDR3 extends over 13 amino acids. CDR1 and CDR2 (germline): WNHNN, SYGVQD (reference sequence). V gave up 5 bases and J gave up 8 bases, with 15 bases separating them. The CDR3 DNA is TGCGCCAGCAGTCAATCGCAGGGGGGTACCCAGTACTTC. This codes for CASSQSQGGTQYF.

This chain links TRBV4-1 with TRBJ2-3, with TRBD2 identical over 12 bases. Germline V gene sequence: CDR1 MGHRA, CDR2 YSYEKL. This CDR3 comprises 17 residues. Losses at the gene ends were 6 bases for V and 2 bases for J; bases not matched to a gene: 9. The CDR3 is CASSDNGLAGITDTQYF. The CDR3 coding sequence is TGCGCCAGCAGTGACAACGGACTAGCGGGGATCACAGATACGCAGTATTTT.

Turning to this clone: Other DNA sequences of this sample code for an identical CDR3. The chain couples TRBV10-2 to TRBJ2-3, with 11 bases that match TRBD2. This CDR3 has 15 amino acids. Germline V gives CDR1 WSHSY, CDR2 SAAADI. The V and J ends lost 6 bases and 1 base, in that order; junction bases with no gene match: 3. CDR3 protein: CASSGLAGGTDTQYF. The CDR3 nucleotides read TGCGCCAGCAGCGGACTAGCGGGTGGCACAGATACGCAGTATTTT.